These 6 T cell receptor beta chains came from one sample sequenced in a study of brain T cells in children with intractable seizures (dated by TCRdb to the early 2020s). The protocol used for the library was the immunoSEQ multiplex PCR assay. The table comes from immuneACCESS by way of TCRdb, which keeps in-frame sequences with V and J called. Part of the clones is missing from these tables; in studies checked, under half for an unresolved V gene and the rest for unknown reasons. The sample profile shows under 400,000 clones; roughly 92% of them were found once. The ten biggest clones cover 5.7% of the sample. Read against the paper, the sample's time point label means: blood from clinic visit 5 months post-surgery; TSC patient then seizure free. Specimen: peripheral blood, collected around 5 months after surgery. These receptors came from a boy under two years old with tuberous sclerosis and intractable seizures.

This chain joins TRBV5-4 and TRBJ1-2; no reliable D call. V was clipped by 0 bases and J by 0 bases, with 9 bases between them. Germline CDR1 is SGHNT and CDR2 is YYREEE (reference sequence). This CDR3 spans 15 amino acids. The CDR3 is CASSLVGGPNYGYTF. The CDR3 DNA sequence: TGTGCCAGCAGCTTGGTTGGAGGGCCTAACTATGGCTACACCTTC.

This rearrangement joins TRBV5-1 to TRBJ2-1, with 10 bases fitting TRBD2. The V gene's germline CDR1 is SGHRS and CDR2 YFSETQ. This CDR3 has 18 amino acids. With V trimmed by 5 bases and J by 4 bases, 15 bases remained unmatched. The CDR3 sequence is CASRPTSGETQIYNEQFF. The CDR3 DNA is TGCGCCAGCAGACCTACTAGCGGGGAAACCCAAATTTACAATGAGCAGTTCTTC.

The chain carries TRBV6-5 and TRBJ1-2, with a possible D match to TRBD1 (6 bases). This CDR3 spans 13 amino acids. Germline V gene sequence: CDR1 MNHEY, CDR2 SVGAGI. V gave up 4 bases and J gave up 7 bases, with 13 bases separating them. CDR3 amino acids: CASSSMTGIGYTF. CDR3 sequence (DNA): TGTGCCAGCAGTTCCATGACAGGTATTGGCTACACCTTC.

CDR3 sequence: CASSFIRDPEAFF. For the CDR3, the DNA is TGTGCCAGCAGCTTTATTCGGGATCCTGAAGCTTTCTTT. The V call is TRBV7-9, the J call TRBJ1-1; no clear D. From germline, CDR1 is SEHNR and CDR2 FQNEAQ (reference sequence). This CDR3 contains 13 residues. V was cut by 3 bases and J by 6 bases, with 11 bases left in between.

The chain links TRBV27 to TRBJ2-7, with 9 bases aligning to TRBD2. Trimming at V came to 2 bases and at J to 2 bases, leaving 4 bases not matched to a gene. Germline lookup yields CDR1 MNHEY and CDR2 SMNVEV (reference sequence). The length of the CDR3 is 15 residues. The CDR3 bases are TGTGCCAGCAGTTTAATGGCTAGCGGGGCCTACGAGCAGTACTTC. It is translated as CASSLMASGAYEQYF.

The rearrangement uses TRBV6-4 and TRBJ2-3, with D perhaps TRBD1 (6 bases). Germline V gene data show CDR1 as MRHNA and CDR2 as SNTAGT. This CDR3 comprises 12 residues. Between the trimmed V and J ends, which lost 6 bases and 5 bases, there was a span of 9 bases. The CDR3 DNA reads as TGTGCCAGCAGCGAAGGGGGAGATACGCAGTATTTT. It encodes CASSEGGDTQYF.